The present entry profiles one T cell receptor beta chain with its context. Its antigen is unknown. The V end lost 5 bases, the J end lost 8 bases, and 9 bases lay between the germline ends. The V gene's germline CDR1 is SEHNR and CDR2 FQNEAQ (reference sequence). This CDR3 has 11 residues. The data were obtained in a study of blood T cells in healthy people across ages. With a J-beta primer mix and a sample-barcoded 5' primer, a second PCR ran about 7 to 12 cycles. TCRdb recomputed calls from the 5' RACE reads with MiXCR, one row per CDR3 protein. The profile covers about 1.5 million distinct CDR3 sequences, with about 42% appearing a single time and about 4% taken by the ten largest. Study observations and caveats: Diversity figures derived from one million T cells were judged to underestimate the true value. More naive CD4+ cells and higher diversity marked long-lived donors relative to aged donors. With donor CMV status unknown, expanded clonotype changes were possibly confounded.

The rearrangement links TRBV7-9 to TRBJ1-1; D is unresolved. This TCR was recovered from a woman between 18 and 29 years old in good health. Sequencing input: blood. The CDR3 sequence is CASSAMGEAFF. Written as DNA, the CDR3 is TGTGCCAGCAGCGCAATGGGGGAAGCTTTCTTT. Supplemented by reference TRBV7-9 and TRBJ1-1, the full variable domain reads DTGVSQNPRHKITKRGQNVTFRCDPISEHNRLYWYRQTLGQGPEFLTYFQNEAQLEKSRLLSDRFSAERPKGSFSTLEIQRTEQGDSAMYLCASSAMGEAFFGQGTRLTVV.